The sequence of this TCR beta chain was determined in a study of blood T cells in healthy people across ages. Study-wide points: More naive CD4+ cells and higher diversity were found in long-lived than in aged donors.

Germline values: CDR1 SGHTA, CDR2 FQGTGA. The CDR3 length is 15 residues. V lost 2 bases and J lost 9, with 17 bases in between. Comment on this clonotype: Its antigen is not known.

The study recruited healthy Caucasian donors from Russia who were aged roughly 6 to 100. With a J-beta primer mix and a sample-barcoded 5' primer, a second PCR ran roughly 6 to 11 cycles. Each cDNA molecule, via a template-switch adaptor with 12 random nucleotides, was tagged. Using its own MiXCR run on the 5' RACE reads, TCRdb lists one record per CDR3 protein. This sample has around 990,000 distinct CDR3 sequences, with about 23% found just once. This sample also appeared in a second study, on T cells of mothers and their children. As that study records: With unrelated pairs as the comparison, related mother-child pairs had a slightly higher overlap that was not significant.

Sequencing was performed on blood. The rearrangement joins TRBV7-3 to TRBJ2-4; perhaps TRBD1 as D (6 bases). The sequence was obtained from a girl aged 2 to 9 in good health. CDR3 loop: CASSLQGGSQGIQYF. The CDR3 coding sequence is TGTGCCAGCAGCTTACAAGGGGGTTCTCAGGGCATTCAGTACTTC.